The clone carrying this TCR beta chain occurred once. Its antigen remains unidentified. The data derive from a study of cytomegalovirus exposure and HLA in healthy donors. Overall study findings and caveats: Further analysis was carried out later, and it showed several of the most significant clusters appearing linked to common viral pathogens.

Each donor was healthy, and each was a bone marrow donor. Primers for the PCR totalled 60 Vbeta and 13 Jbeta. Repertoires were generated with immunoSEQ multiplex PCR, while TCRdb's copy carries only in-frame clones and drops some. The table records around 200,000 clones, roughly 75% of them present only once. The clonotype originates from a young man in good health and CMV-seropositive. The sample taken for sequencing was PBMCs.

The CDR3, as DNA: TGTGCCAGCACCTTGGGGACAGTCACCGGGGAGCTGTTTTTT. Encoded protein: CASTLGTVTGELFF. V is TRBV28 and J is TRBJ2-2; 7 positions match TRBD1. Germline CDR1 and CDR2: MDHEN and SYDVKM. V dropped 7 bases and J dropped 4; count of bases not matched to a gene: 6. The CDR3 runs to 14 residues.